These 19 T cell receptor beta chains came from one sample sequenced in a study of blood T cell repertoires in COVID-19 (dated by TCRdb to 2020 to 2021). Library construction relied on the immunoSEQ multiplex PCR assay. Imported from immuneACCESS, the table was reduced by TCRdb to in-frame sequences with V and J called. These copies leave out some clones; in studies compared against another copy, an unresolved V gene accounts for under half, and the cause of the remainder is not known. Present in this sample are 250,000 or so clones, around 86% of which were seen just once. About 7.6% of the sample comes from the top ten. Sequencing used peripheral blood. The receptors derive from a woman in her 70s with active or convalescent COVID-19.

The chain employs TRBV3-1 (or the pseudogene TRBV3-2) and TRBJ2-3; 10 bases align to TRBD2. CDR1 LGHDT and CDR2 YNNKEL come from the germline V gene (reference sequence). The CDR3 loop spans 14 amino acids. The V and J ends lost 4 bases and 5 bases, in that order; junction bases with no gene match: 3. Here the CDR3 reads CASSPLAGEDTQYF. CDR3 nucleotides: TGTGCCAGCAGCCCCCTAGCGGGGGAAGATACGCAGTATTTT.

The count of this clone is one. This chain uses TRBV5-1 with TRBJ2-1; 8 bases fit TRBD2. Germline V gene lookup returns CDR1 SGHRS and CDR2 YFSETQ. Germline trimming cut 0 bases from V and 4 bases from J; bases unmatched to any gene: 3. The CDR3 spans 15 residues. CDR3 in DNA: TGCGCCAGCAGCTTGGAGTCTAGCGGGTACAATGAGCAGTTCTTC. Translation: CASSLESSGYNEQFF.

In this sample, this clone turned up once. The chain has TRBV4-3 and TRBJ1-1, with a tentative D call TRBD1 (6 bases). The CDR3 contains 16 residues. Germline assignment: CDR1 LGHNA and CDR2 YSLEER. Trimming stripped 1 base from V and 5 bases from J, with 17 bases between. CDR3 protein: CASSQGHPGDGTEAFF. As DNA, the CDR3 is TGCGCCAGCAGCCAAGGGCACCCAGGGGATGGGACTGAAGCTTTCTTT.

The chain links TRBV5-1 to TRBJ1-3; 7 nucleotides align to TRBD1. V was pared by 4 bases and J by 3 bases, with 10 bases of the junction left unmatched. CDR3 size: 16 residues. CDR1 and CDR2 from the germline V gene are SGHRS and YFSETQ. CDR3 protein: CASSGTASRDGNTIYF. The CDR3 DNA is TGCGCCAGCAGCGGGACAGCCTCCCGAGATGGAAACACCATATATTTT. Complete variable domain (other parts from reference TRBV5-1 and TRBJ1-3): KAGVTQTPRYLIKTRGQQVTLSCSPISGHRSVSWYQQTPGQGLQFLFEYFSETQRNKGNFPGRFSGRQFSNSRSEMNVSTLELGDSALYLCASSGTASRDGNTIYFGEGSWLTVV.

The chain uses TRBV7-6 and TRBJ1-5; 9 bases map to TRBD1. Looked up from germline, CDR1 is SGHVS and CDR2 is FNYEAQ. V was pared by 0 bases and J by 5 bases, with 5 bases of the junction left unmatched. The CDR3 contains 16 residues. CDR3 region: CASSLASGQGHQPQHF. The DNA for the CDR3 is TGTGCCAGCAGCTTAGCGTCGGGACAGGGTCATCAGCCCCAGCATTTT.

The chain is built from TRBV30 and TRBJ1-5; 9 bases align to TRBD1. CDR1 is GTSNPN, CDR2 SVGIG, per germline (reference sequence). Trimming took 5 bases from V and 7 from J; bases not matched to a gene: 3. The CDR3 totals 12 residues. The CDR3 loop reads CAWGQGLQPQHF. The CDR3 DNA follows: TGTGCCTGGGGACAGGGGCTACAGCCCCAGCATTTT. The variable domain in full, completed from reference TRBV30 and TRBJ1-5, reads SQTIHQWPATLVQPVGSPLSLECTVEGTSNPNLYWYRQAAGRGLQLLFYSVGIGQISSEVPQNLSASRPQDRQFILSSKKLLLSDSGFYLCAWGQGLQPQHFGDGTRLSIL.

The chain is built from TRBV6-4 and TRBJ1-5; D unclear. The CDR3 covers 13 residues. The germline V gene encodes CDR1 MRHNA and CDR2 SNTAGT. V was clipped by 3 bases and J by 5 bases, with 8 bases between them. The CDR3 DNA sequence: TGTGCCAGCAGTGAACAAGCGGATCAGCCCCAGCATTTT. The encoded protein is CASSEQADQPQHF.

The chain is built from TRBV5-6 and TRBJ1-1; weak D call: TRBD1 (5 bases). The germline CDR1 and CDR2 sequences are SGHDT and YYEEEE. V was shortened by 0 bases and J by 7 bases, with 10 bases between the two germline ends. The CDR3 runs to 13 residues. This chain's CDR3 is CASSLGGGGEAFF. For the CDR3, the DNA is TGTGCCAGCAGCTTGGGAGGCGGGGGTGAAGCTTTCTTT.

The V and J genes are TRBV11-2 and TRBJ2-7, with D uncertain. Germline CDR1 reads SGHAT; CDR2 reads FQNNGV. With 4 bases removed from V and 3 bases from J, the gap between germline ends came to 19 bases. The CDR3 is made up of 16 amino acids. The CDR3 DNA sequence: TGTGCCAGCAGCTATCTTGTGGGCCTTCAAGGCTACGAGCAGTACTTC. Encoded protein: CASSYLVGLQGYEQYF. The variable domain in full, with the rest retrieved from reference TRBV11-2 and TRBJ2-7, is EAGVAQSPRYKIIEKRQSVAFWCNPISGHATLYWYQQILGQGPKLLIQFQNNGVVDDSQLPKDRFSAERLKGVDSTLKIQPAKLEDSAVYLCASSYLVGLQGYEQYFGPGTRLTVT.

The chain uses TRBV19 and TRBJ2-7; D call uncertain. Looked up from germline, CDR1 is LNHDA and CDR2 is SQIVND (reference sequence). The CDR3 loop spans 9 amino acids. The ends were cut back, 10 bases at V and 7 bases at J, with 8 bases in the middle. CDR3 DNA sequence: TGTGCCAATTCCGGGGAGCAGTACTTC. Amino acid sequence: CANSGEQYF.

J is TRBJ2-5 and V is TRBV5-4, with TRBD2 as a possible D gene (6 bases). Trimming removed 4 bases from V and 1 base from J, with 8 bases in between. The germline V gene encodes CDR1 SGHNT and CDR2 YYREEE (reference sequence). The CDR3 has 13 residues. The CDR3 loop is CASSGGFQETQYF. For the CDR3, the DNA is TGTGCCAGCAGCGGAGGGTTCCAAGAGACCCAGTACTTC. The entire variable domain, with the rest obtained from reference TRBV5-4 and TRBJ2-5, is as follows: ETGVTQSPTHLIKTRGQQVTLRCSSQSGHNTVSWYQQALGQGPQFIFQYYREEENGRGNFPPRFSGLQFPNYSSELNVNALELDDSALYLCASSGGFQETQYFGPGTRLLVL.

The V and J genes are TRBV9 and TRBJ1-1; 9 bases align to TRBD1. The V and J ends lost 3 bases and 3 bases, in that order; junction bases with no gene match: 6. This CDR3 comprises 15 residues. Germline CDR1 SGDLS, CDR2 YYNGEE. Here the CDR3 reads CASSAPDRGYTEAFF. In DNA form, the CDR3 reads TGTGCCAGCAGCGCCCCCGACAGGGGGTACACTGAAGCTTTCTTT.

The chain joins TRBV5-4 to TRBJ1-4; the D gene is possibly TRBD1 (6 bases). V was cut by 2 bases and J by 8 bases, with 10 bases left in between. The germline V gene encodes CDR1 SGHNT and CDR2 YYREEE (reference sequence). The CDR3 is 13 residues long. The CDR3 region is CASSLGRGEKLFF. The CDR3 DNA sequence: TGTGCCAGCAGCTTAGGCAGGGGCGAAAAACTGTTTTTT.

The chain has TRBV6-5 and TRBJ1-6; 7 bases agree with TRBD1. Trimming removed 4 bases from V and 8 bases from J; junction bases left unmatched: 11. Germline CDR1 and CDR2: MNHEY and SVGAGI. The CDR3 spans 16 residues. This chain's CDR3 is CASSSIPGQNYSPLHF. The CDR3 DNA reads TGTGCCAGCAGTTCAATACCGGGACAGAATTATTCACCCCTCCACTTT.

The chain joins TRBV7-7 to TRBJ2-3; a possible D gene is TRBD2 (7 bases). The CDR3 covers 13 residues. Trimming removed 3 bases at V and 5 bases at J, with 9 bases between. CDR1 is SSHAT, CDR2 FNYEAQ, per germline (reference sequence). CDR3 residues: CASSFRGGDTQYF. The CDR3 DNA follows: TGTGCCAGCAGCTTTAGGGGGGGAGATACGCAGTATTTT.

This sequence joins TRBV7-6 and TRBJ1-2, with TRBD1 as a possible D gene (5 bases). This CDR3 contains 14 residues. V was pared by 5 bases and J by 1 base, with 11 bases between. Germline loops: CDR1 SGHVS, CDR2 FNYEAQ. DNA for the CDR3: TGTGCCAGCAGCCCTCGGGGGGATAACTATGGCTACACCTTC. It translates to CASSPRGDNYGYTF.

The CDR3 spells CASRSSGGRDGYTF. In nucleotides, the CDR3 is TGTGCCAGCAGGTCCTCAGGGGGTAGGGATGGCTACACCTTC. This chain uses TRBV27 with TRBJ1-2, with 7 bases fitting TRBD1. CDR3 size: 14 residues. With V trimmed by 6 bases and J by 6 bases, 10 bases remained unmatched. CDR1 is MNHEY and CDR2 is SMNVEV in the germline V gene (reference sequence).

The rearrangement uses TRBV10-3 and TRBJ1-1; 7 bases agree with TRBD1. V was pared by 10 bases and J by 0 bases, with 11 bases of the junction left unmatched. Germline CDR1 is ENHRY and CDR2 is SYGVKD. The CDR3 runs 15 residues. CDR3 sequence reads: CATRDSVIMNTEAFF. The CDR3 DNA follows: TGTGCCACCCGGGACAGCGTGATCATGAACACTGAAGCTTTCTTT.

The gene calls are TRBV7-9 and TRBJ1-4, with 7 nucleotides matching TRBD1. This CDR3 is 15 amino acids long. Germline assignment: CDR1 SEHNR and CDR2 FQNEAQ (reference sequence). The V and J ends lost 2 bases and 3 bases, in that order; junction bases with no gene match: 3. The CDR3 DNA follows: TGTGCCAGCAGCTTAAGGGGGACAGCTAATGAAAAACTGTTTTTT. Protein sequence: CASSLRGTANEKLFF.